This T cell receptor (beta chain) was identified in a study of CD8+CD57+ T cells in acquired aplastic anemia. Study-level background: Sorted CD4+ plus CD8+ cells gave DNA averaging roughly 2.9 ug.

The patients chosen for sequencing had shown expansion of CD8+CD57+ cells (detected by flow cytometry). As a group, the patients uniformly had severe acquired aplastic anemia. By the time of blood sampling, patients had still received no therapy. This clonotype has at least ten counts. Its antigen remains unidentified. Genomic DNA, serving as template, underwent TCR beta VDJ and CDR3 profiling. Each CDR3 protein is one row after TCRdb ran MiXCR on the reads. In the table there are 150,000 to 200,000 distinct CDR3 sequences, 47% of which are singletons. Germline CDR1 and CDR2: WSHSY and SAAADI. The V and J ends lost 4 bases and 6 bases respectively, with 24 bases between them. The length of the CDR3 is 17 residues. General observations from the study: The number of CD8+ CDR3 sequences shared by patients and controls was twenty-nine.

The TCR was taken from a human donor with aplastic anemia. The specimen was sorted CD4+, CD8+, or CD8+CD57+ T cells (not recorded which) from PBMCs. This rearrangement joins TRBV10-2 to TRBJ1-1; D possibly corresponds to TRBD1 (5 bases). The CDR3: CASSGISRFGDGAEAFF. The DNA of the CDR3 is TGCGCCAGCAGTGGAATTTCCAGGTTCGGGGACGGGGCTGAAGCTTTCTTT.